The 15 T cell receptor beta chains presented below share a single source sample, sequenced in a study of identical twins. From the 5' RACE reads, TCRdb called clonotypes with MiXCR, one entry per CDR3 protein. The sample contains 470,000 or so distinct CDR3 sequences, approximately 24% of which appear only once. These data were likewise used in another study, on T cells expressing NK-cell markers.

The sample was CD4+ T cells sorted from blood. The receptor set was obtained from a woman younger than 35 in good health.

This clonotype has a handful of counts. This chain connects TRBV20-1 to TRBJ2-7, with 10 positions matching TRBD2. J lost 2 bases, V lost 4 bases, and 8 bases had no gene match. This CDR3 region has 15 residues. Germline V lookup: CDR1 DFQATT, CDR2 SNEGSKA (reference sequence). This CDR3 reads CSATVPSGGAYEQYF. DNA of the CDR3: TGCAGTGCTACCGTCCCTAGCGGGGGAGCCTACGAGCAGTACTTC.

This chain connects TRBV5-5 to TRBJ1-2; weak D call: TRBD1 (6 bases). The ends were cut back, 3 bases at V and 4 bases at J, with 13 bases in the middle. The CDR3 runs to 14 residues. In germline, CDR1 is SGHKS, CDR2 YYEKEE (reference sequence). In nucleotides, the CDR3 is TGTGCCAGCAGCTCCGCAGGCAGGGGCTATGGCTACACCTTC. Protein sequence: CASSSAGRGYGYTF.

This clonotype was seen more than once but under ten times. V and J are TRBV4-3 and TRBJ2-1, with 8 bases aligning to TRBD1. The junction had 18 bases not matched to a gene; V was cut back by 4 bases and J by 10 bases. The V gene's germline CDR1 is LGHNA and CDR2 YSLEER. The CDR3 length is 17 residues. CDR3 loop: CASSPSSQGALGREQFF. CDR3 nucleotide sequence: TGCGCCAGCAGCCCCTCTTCCCAGGGGGCTTTAGGGAGGGAGCAGTTCTTC.

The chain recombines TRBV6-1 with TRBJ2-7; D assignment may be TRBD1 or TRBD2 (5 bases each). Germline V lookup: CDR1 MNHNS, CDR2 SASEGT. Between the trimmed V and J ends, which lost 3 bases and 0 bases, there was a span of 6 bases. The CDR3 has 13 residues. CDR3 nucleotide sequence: TGTGCCAGCAGTGAGGGGGACTCCTACGAGCAGTACTTC. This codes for CASSEGDSYEQYF.

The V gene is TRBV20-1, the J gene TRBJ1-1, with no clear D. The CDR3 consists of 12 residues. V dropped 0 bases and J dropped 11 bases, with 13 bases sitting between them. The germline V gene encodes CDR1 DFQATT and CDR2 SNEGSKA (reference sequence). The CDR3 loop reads CSARDVGVNAFF. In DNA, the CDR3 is TGCAGTGCTAGAGATGTGGGAGTTAATGCTTTCTTT.

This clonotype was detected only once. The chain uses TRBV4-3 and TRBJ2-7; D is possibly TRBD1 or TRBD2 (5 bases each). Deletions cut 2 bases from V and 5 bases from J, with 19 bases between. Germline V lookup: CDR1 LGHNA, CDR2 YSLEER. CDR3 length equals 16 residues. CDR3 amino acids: CASSQLRGVSVHEQYF. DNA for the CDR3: TGCGCCAGCAGCCAACTCCGAGGGGTCTCGGTCCACGAGCAGTACTTC.

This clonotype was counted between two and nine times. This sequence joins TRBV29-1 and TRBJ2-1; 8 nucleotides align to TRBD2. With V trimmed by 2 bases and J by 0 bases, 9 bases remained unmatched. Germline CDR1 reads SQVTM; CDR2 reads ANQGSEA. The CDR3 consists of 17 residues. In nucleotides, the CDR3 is TGCAGCGTTGAATTTGGCGGGAGGTTGGGCTCCTACAATGAGCAGTTCTTC. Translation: CSVEFGGRLGSYNEQFF.

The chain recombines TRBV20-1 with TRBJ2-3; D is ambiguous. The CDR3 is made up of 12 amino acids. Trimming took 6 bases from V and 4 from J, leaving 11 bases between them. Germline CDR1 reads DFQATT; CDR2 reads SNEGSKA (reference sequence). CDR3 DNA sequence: TGCAGTGCCGGGCCGACCGCAGATACGCAGTATTTT. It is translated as CSAGPTADTQYF.

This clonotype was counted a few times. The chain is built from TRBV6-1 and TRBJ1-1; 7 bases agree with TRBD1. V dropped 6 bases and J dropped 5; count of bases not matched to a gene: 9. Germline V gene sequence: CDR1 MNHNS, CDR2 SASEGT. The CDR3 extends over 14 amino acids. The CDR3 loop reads CASRKMAGGTEAFF. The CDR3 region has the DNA TGTGCCAGCAGAAAAATGGCAGGGGGTACTGAAGCTTTCTTT.

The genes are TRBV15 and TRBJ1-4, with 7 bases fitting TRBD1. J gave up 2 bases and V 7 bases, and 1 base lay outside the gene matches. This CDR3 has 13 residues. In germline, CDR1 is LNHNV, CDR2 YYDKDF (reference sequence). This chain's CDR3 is CATKQGTNEKLFF. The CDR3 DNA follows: TGTGCCACCAAACAGGGGACTAATGAAAAACTGTTTTTT.

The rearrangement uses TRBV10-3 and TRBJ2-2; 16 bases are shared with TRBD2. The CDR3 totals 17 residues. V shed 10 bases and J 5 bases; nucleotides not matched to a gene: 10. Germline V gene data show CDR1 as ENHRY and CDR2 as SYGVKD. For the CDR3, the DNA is TGTGCCACGACCGGGACTAGCGGGAGGGCAAGGACCGGGGAGCTGTTTTTT. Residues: CATTGTSGRARTGELFF.

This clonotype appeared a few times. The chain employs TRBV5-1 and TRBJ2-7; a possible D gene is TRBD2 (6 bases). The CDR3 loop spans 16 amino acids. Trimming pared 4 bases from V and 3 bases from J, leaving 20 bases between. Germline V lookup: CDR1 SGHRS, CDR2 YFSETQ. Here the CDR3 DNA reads TGCGCCAGCAGCCCCCGTTCGGGTAGCGGATACTACGAGCAGTACTTC. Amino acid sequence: CASSPRSGSGYYEQYF.

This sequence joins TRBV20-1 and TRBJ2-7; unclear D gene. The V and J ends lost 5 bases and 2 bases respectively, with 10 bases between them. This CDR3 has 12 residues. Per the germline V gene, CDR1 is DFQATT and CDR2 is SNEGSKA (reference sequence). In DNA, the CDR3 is TGCAGTGCTCCAGACCCAGCCTACGAGCAGTACTTC. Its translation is CSAPDPAYEQYF.

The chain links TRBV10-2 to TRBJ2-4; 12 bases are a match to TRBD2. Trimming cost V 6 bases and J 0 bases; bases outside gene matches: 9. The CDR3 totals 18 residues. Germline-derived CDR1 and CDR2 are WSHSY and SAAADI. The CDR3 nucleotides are TGCGCCAGCAGAGAACTAGCGGGGGGCCCTTCAGCCAAAAACATTCAGTACTTC. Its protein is CASRELAGGPSAKNIQYF.

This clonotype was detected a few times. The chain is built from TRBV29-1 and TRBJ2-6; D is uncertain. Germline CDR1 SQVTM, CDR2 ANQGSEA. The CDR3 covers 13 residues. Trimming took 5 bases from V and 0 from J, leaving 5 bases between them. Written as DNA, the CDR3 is TGCAGCGTTAAGGACTCTGGGGCCAACGTCCTGACTTTC. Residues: CSVKDSGANVLTF.